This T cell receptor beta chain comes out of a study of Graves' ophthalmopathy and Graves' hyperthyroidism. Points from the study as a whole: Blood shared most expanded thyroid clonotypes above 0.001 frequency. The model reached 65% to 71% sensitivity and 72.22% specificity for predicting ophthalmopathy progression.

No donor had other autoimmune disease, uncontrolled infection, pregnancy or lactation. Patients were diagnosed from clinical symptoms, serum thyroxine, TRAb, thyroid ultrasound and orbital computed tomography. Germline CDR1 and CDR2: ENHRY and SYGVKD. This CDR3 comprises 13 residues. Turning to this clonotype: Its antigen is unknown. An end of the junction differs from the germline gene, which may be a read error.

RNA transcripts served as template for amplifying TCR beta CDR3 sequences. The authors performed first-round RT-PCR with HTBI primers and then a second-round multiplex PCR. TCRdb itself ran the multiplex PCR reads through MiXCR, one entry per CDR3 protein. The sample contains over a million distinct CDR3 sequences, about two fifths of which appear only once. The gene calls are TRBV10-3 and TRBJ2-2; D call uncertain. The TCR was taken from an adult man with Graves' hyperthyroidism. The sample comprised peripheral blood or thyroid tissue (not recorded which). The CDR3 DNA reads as TGTGCCAGCAGTGACTTCTCTACCGGGGAGCTGTTTTTT. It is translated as CASSDFSTGELFF.